This T cell receptor (beta chain) is from a study of cytomegalovirus exposure and HLA in healthy donors. General study findings and limits: About 87% or about 30% of the time was how often most TCR beta V segments were productive, according to an earlier analysis.

Remarks on this clone: Its antigen is not identified.

V lost 4 bases, J lost 7 bases, and 7 bases lay in between. Germline V gives CDR1 SNHLY, CDR2 FYNNEI. CDR3 length: 11 amino acids. Primers included in the PCR were 60 Vbeta and 13 Jbeta primers. TCRdb's table, derived via immunoSEQ multiplex PCR, lists solely in-frame clones and lacks some. This repertoire shows about 90,000 clones, around three quarters found once; its top ten account for roughly 16%. Sequencing was done on a sample of PBMCs. This receptor was obtained from a woman aged 45-60 years in good health and CMV-seropositive. This chain joins TRBV2 and TRBJ1-2; D gene uncertain. CDR3 region: CASSGRSGYTF. DNA of the CDR3: TGTGCCAGCAGTGGTAGGAGTGGCTACACCTTC.